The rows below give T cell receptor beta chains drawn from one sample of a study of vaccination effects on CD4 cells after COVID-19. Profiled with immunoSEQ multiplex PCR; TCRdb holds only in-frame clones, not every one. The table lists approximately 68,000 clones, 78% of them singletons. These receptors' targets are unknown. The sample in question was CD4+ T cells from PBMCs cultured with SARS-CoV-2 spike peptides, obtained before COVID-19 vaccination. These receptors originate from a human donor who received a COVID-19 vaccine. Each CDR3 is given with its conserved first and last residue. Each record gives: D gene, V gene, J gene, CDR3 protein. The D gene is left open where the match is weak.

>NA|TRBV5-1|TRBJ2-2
CASSFGVGMNTGELFF
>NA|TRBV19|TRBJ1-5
CASRGTGHDNQPQHF
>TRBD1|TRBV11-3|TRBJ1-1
CASSFSGTGDTEAFF
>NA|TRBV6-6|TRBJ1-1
CASSDAVNTEAFF
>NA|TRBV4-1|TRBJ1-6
CASSQVNSPLHF
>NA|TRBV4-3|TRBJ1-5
CASSQEGGNQPQHF
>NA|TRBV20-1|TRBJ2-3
CSASKISTDTQYF
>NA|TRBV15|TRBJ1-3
CATSPDRHSGNTIYF
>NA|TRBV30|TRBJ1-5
CAWKKGGSNQPQHF
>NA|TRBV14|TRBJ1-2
CASSQDSYYGYTF
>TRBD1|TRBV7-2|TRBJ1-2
CASSKRDSYRGYTF
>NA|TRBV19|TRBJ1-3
CASSPRDLSGNTIYF
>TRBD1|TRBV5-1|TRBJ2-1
CASSLQGQIYNEQFF
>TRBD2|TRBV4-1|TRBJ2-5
CASSHPGGSGGVQETQYF
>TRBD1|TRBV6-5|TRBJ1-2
CASGTGGGYGYTF
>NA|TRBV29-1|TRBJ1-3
CSVTTLGGVGNTIYF
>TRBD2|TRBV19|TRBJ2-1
CASSIDQASGGYNEQFF
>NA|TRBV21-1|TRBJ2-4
CASSAKQVGARQYF
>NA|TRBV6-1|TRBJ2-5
CASSEVFGGSGGTQYF
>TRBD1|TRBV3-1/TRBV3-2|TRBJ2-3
CASSQDLGQGGPDTQYF
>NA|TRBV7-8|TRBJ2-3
CASSLGTSLASTDTQYF
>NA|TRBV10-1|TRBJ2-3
CASSHRLTDTQYF
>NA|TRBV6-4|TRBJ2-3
CASSDSGQITDTQYF
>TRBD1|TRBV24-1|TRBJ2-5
CATSDTRTGVETQYF
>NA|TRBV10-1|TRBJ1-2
CASSEGGSYGYTF
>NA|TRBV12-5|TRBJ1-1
CASGLDKFEAFF
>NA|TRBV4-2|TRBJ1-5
CASSQVGGVGQPQHF
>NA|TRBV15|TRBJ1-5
CATSRDLQELNQPQHF
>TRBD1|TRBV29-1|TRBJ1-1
CSAGRTGMNTEAFF
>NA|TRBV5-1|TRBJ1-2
CASSLGQPNYGYTF